This TCR beta chain emerged from a study of T cell clonality in common variable immunodeficiency. General study findings and limits: CVID subjects had higher TCRbeta clonality than healthy controls, most marked in about a third.

Measured with immunoSEQ multiplex PCR; TCRdb has only the in-frame clones, and not every one. Observed in the sample are about 37,000 clones, none of them singletons. This clone was detected ten times or more. Its target is not known. The read terminates 3 residues before the CDR3 end, so the remaining end is supplied by the germline J gene. This CDR3 is built from 15 residues. CDR1 is LGHDT, CDR2 YNNKEL, per germline (reference sequence). The ends were cut back, 8 bases at V and 0 bases at J, with 14 bases in the middle. The sequenced material came from peripheral blood mononuclear cells. The gene calls are TRBV3-1 (or the pseudogene TRBV3-2) and TRBJ2-1, with a weak D call TRBD2 (7 bases). The source is a person between 18 and 69 years old in good health. The CDR3 here is CASSRGASSYNEQFF. CDR3 bases read: TGTGCCAGCTCACGGGGGGCAAGCTCCTACAATGAG.